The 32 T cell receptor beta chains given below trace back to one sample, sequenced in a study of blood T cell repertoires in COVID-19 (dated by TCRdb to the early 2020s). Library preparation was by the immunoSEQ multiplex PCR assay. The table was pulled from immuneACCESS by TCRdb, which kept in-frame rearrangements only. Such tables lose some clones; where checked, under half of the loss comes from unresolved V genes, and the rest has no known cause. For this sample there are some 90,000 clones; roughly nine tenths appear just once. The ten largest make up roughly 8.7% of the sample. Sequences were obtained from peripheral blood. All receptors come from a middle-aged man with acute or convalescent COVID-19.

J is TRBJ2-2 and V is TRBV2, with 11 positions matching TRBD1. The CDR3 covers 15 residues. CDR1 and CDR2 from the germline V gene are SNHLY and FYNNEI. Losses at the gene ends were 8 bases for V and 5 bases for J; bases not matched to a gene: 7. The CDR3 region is CASFSDRGPTGELFF. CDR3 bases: TGTGCCAGCTTTTCGGACAGGGGGCCTACCGGGGAGCTGTTTTTT.

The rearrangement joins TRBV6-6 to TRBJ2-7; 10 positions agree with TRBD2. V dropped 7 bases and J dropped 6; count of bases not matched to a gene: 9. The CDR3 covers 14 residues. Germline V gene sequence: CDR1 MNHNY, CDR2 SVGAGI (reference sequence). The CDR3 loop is CASTPRSSGGEQYF. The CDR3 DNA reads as TGTGCCAGCACCCCCCGGTCTAGCGGGGGCGAGCAGTACTTC.

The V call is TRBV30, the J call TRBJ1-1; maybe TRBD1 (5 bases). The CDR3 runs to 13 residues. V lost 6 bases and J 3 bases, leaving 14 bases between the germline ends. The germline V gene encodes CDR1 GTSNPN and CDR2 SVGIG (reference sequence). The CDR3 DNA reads TGTGCCTGTTCTAGGGGATCCGACACTGAAGCTTTCTTT. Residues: CACSRGSDTEAFF.

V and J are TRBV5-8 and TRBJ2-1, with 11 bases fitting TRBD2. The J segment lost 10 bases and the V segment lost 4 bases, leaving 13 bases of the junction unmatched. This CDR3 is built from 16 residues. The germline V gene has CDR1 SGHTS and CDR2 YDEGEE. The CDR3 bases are TGTGCCAGCAGCCTTTATTTAGCGGGGGGGCCAAGGGAGCAGTTCTTC. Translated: CASSLYLAGGPREQFF.

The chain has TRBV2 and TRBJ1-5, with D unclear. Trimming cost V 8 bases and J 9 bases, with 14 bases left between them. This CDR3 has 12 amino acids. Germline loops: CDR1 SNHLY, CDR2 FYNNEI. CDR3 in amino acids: CASGVPEGPQHF. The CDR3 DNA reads TGTGCCAGCGGGGTCCCGGAGGGGCCCCAGCATTTT.

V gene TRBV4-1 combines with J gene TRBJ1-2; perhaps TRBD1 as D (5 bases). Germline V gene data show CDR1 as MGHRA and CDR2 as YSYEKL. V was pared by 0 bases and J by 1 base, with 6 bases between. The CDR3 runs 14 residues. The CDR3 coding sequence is TGCGCCAGCAGCCAAGATGACAGTAACTATGGCTACACCTTC. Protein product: CASSQDDSNYGYTF.

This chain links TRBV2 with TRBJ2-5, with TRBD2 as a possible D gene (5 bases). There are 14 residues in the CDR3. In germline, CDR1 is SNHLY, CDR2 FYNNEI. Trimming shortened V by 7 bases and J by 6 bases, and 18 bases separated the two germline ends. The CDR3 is CASTARGSEQTQYF. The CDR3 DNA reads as TGTGCCAGCACCGCCCGGGGATCGGAGCAGACCCAGTACTTC.

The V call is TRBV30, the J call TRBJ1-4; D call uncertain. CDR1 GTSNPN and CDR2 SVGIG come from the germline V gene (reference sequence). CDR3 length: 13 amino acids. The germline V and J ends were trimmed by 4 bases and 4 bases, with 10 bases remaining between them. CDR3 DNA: TGTGCCTGGATGAGCCGTAATAATGAAAAACTGTTTTTT. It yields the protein CAWMSRNNEKLFF.

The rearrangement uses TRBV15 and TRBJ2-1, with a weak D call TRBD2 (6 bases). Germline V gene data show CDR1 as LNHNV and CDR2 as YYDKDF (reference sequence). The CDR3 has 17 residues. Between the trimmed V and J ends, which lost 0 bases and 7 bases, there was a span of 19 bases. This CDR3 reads CATSREGRSMAKNEQFF. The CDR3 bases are TGTGCCACCAGCAGAGAAGGGAGGTCGATGGCAAAGAATGAGCAGTTCTTC.

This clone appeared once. The CDR3 loop is CATSPSGGARETQYF. CDR3 sequence (DNA): TGTGCCACCTCCCCTAGCGGGGGGGCACGTGAGACCCAGTACTTC. The V and J genes are TRBV3-1 (or the pseudogene TRBV3-2) and TRBJ2-5; TRBD2 agrees at 12 bases. The ends lost 10 bases at V and 5 bases at J; junction bases unmatched: 11. The CDR3 length is 15 residues. Germline assignment: CDR1 LGHDT and CDR2 YNNKEL (reference sequence).

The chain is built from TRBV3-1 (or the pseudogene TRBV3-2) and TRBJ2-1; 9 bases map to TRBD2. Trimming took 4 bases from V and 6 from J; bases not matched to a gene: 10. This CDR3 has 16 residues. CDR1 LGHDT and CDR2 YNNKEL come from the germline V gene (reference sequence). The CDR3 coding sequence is TGTGCCAGCAGCCCCCCATCGCTAGCGGGGATCAATGAGCAGTTCTTC. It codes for CASSPPSLAGINEQFF.

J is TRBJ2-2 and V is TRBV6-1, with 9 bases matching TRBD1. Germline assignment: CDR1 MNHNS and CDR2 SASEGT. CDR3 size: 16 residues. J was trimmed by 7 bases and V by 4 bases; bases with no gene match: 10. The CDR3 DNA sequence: TGTGCCAGCAGTGTACAGGGGGCGGAAAGTGGCGGGGAGCTGTTTTTT. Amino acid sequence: CASSVQGAESGGELFF.

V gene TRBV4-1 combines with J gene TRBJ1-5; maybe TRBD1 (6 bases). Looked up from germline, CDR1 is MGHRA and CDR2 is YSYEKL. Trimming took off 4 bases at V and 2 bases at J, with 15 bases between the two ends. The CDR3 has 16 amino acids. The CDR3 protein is CASSPIEGGGNQPQHF. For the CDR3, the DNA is TGCGCCAGCAGCCCCATTGAAGGGGGTGGCAATCAGCCCCAGCATTTT.

The chain's CDR3 is CASSIGTPNTEAFF. The CDR3 bases are TGTGCCAGCAGTATCGGGACACCGAACACTGAAGCTTTCTTT. This chain uses TRBV28 with TRBJ1-1; maybe TRBD1 (6 bases). The V gene's germline CDR1 is MDHEN and CDR2 SYDVKM. V lost 5 bases and J 1 base, leaving 11 bases between the germline ends. CDR3 length: 14 amino acids.

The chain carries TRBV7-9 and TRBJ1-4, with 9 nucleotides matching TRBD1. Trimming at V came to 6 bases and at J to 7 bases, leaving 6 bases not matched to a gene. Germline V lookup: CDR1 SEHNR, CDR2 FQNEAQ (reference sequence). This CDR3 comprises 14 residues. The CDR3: CASSSGQGFEKLFF. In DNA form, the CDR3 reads TGTGCCAGCAGTTCGGGACAGGGATTTGAAAAACTGTTTTTT.

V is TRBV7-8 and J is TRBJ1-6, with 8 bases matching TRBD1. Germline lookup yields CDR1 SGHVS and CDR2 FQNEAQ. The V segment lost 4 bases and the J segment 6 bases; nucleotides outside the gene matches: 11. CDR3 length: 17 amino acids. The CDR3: CASSSKGQALRNSPLHF. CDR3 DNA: TGTGCCAGCAGCTCCAAGGGACAGGCGTTACGTAATTCACCCCTCCACTTT.

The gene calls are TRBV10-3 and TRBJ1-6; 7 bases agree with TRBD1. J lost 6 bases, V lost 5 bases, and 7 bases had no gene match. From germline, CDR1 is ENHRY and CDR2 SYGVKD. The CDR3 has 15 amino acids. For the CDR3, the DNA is TGTGCCATCAGTTCGCAGGGGGTCGGTAATTCACCCCTCCACTTT. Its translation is CAISSQGVGNSPLHF.

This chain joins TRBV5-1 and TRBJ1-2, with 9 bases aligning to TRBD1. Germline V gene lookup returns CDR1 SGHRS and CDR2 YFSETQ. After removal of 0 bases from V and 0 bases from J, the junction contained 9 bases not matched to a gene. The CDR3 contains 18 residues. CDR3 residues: CASSLALRQGETNYGYTF. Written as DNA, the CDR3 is TGCGCCAGCAGCTTGGCCCTCCGACAGGGGGAGACTAACTATGGCTACACCTTC.

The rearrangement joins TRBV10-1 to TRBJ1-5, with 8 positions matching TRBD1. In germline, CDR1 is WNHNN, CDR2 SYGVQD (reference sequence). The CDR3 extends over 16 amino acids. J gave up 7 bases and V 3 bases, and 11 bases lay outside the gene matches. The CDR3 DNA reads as TGCGCCAGCAGTGACTTCGGACAGGGAGCTAGCCAGCCCCAGCATTTT. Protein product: CASSDFGQGASQPQHF.

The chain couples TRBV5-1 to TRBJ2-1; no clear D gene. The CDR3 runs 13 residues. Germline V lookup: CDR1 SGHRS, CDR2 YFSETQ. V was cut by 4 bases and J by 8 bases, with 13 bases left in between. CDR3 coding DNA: TGCGCCAGCAGCCAGACTTATCTCGATGAGCAGTTCTTC. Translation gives CASSQTYLDEQFF.

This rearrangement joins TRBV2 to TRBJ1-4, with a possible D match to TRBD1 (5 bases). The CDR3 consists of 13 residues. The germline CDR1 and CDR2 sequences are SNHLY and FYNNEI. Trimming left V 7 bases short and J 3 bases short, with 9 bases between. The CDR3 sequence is CASTGGPNEKLFF. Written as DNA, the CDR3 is TGTGCCAGCACGGGGGGTCCTAATGAAAAACTGTTTTTT.

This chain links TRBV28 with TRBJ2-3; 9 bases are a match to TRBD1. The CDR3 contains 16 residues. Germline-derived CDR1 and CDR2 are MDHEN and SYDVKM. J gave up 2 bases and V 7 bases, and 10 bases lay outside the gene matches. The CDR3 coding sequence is TGTGCCAGCATCCATAATGGACAGGGGATCACAGATACGCAGTATTTT. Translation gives CASIHNGQGITDTQYF.

The CDR3 DNA reads TGCAGCGTGGGGACCGGGACTAGCGCGAAGACCCAGTACTTC. This translates into CSVGTGTSAKTQYF. The genes are TRBV29-1 and TRBJ2-5, with 10 bases identical to TRBD2. Germline CDR1 is SQVTM and CDR2 is ANQGSEA. The CDR3 loop spans 14 amino acids. With V trimmed by 6 bases and J by 6 bases, 10 bases remained unmatched.

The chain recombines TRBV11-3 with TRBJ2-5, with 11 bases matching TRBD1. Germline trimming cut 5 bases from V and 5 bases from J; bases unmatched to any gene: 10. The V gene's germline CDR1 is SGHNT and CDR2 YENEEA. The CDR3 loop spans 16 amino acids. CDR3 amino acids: CASSHRDRGIEETQYF. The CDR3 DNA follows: TGTGCCAGCAGCCACCGGGACAGGGGGATAGAGGAGACCCAGTACTTC.

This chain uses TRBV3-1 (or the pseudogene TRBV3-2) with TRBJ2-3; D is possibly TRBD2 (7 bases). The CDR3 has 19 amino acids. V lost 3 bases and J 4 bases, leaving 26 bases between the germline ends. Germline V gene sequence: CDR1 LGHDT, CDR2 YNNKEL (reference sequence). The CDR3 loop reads CASSQRKGGGTLPPDTQYF. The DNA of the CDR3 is TGTGCCAGCAGCCAGAGGAAGGGGGGGGGCACCCTTCCTCCAGATACGCAGTATTTT.

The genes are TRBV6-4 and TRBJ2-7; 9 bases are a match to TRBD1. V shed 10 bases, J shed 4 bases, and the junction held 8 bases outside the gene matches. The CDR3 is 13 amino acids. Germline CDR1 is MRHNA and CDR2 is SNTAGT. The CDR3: CATSDRGRYEQYV. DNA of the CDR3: TGTGCCACCTCTGACAGGGGGAGATACGAGCAGTACGTC.

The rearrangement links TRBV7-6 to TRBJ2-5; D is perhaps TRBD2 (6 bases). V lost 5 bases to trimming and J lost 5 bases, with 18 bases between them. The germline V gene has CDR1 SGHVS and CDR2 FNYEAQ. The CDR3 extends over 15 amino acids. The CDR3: CASSPGPGRGETQYF. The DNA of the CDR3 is TGTGCCAGCAGCCCGGGCCCTGGTCGGGGGGAGACCCAGTACTTC.

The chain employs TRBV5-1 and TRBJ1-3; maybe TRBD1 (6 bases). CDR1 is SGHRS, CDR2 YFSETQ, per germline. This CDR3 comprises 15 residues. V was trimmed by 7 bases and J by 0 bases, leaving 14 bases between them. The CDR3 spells CASSEQGLSGNTIYF. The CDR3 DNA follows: TGCGCCAGCTCAGAACAGGGCCTCTCTGGAAACACCATATATTTT.

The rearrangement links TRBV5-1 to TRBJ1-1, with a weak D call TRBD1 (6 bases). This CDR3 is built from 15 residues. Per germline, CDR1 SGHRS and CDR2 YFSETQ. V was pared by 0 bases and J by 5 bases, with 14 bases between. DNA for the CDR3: TGCGCCAGCAGCTTGGAGTGGGGGCGCGGGACTGAAGCTTTCTTT. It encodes CASSLEWGRGTEAFF.

The CDR3, as DNA: TGCGCCAGCAGCTTGGTGGTTCGGACAGATAACTATGGCTACACCTTC. Protein: CASSLVVRTDNYGYTF. The J gene is TRBJ1-2, the V gene TRBV5-1, with D perhaps matching TRBD1 (6 bases). CDR3 size: 16 residues. Germline loops: CDR1 SGHRS, CDR2 YFSETQ. Trimming cost V 0 bases and J 1 base, with 13 bases left between them. Full variable domain (missing parts from reference TRBV5-1 and TRBJ1-2): KAGVTQTPRYLIKTRGQQVTLSCSPISGHRSVSWYQQTPGQGLQFLFEYFSETQRNKGNFPGRFSGRQFSNSRSEMNVSTLELGDSALYLCASSLVVRTDNYGYTFGSGTRLTVV.

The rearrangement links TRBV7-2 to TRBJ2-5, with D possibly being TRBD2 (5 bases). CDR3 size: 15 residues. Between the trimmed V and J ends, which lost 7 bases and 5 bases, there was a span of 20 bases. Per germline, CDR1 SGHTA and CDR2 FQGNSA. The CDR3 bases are TGTGCCAGCACCGACGCAGGACTGCCGGGGGAGACCCAGTACTTC. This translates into CASTDAGLPGETQYF. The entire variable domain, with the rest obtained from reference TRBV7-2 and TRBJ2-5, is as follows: GAGVSQSPSNKVTEKGKDVELRCDPISGHTALYWYRQSLGQGLEFLIYFQGNSAPDKSGLPSDRFSAERTGGSVSTLTIQRTQQEDSAVYLCASTDAGLPGETQYFGPGTRLLVL.

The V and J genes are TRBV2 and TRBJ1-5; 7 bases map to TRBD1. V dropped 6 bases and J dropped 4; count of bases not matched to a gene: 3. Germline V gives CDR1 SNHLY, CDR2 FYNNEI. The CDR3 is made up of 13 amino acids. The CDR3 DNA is TGTGCCAGCAGCCGGGACAGAAATCAGCCCCAGCATTTT. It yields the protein CASSRDRNQPQHF. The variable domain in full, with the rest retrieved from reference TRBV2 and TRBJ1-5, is EPEVTQTPSHQVTQMGQEVILRCVPISNHLYFYWYRQILGQKVEFLVSFYNNEISEKSEIFDDQFSVERPDGSNFTLKIRSTKLEDSAMYFCASSRDRNQPQHFGDGTRLSIL.